The present T cell receptor (beta chain) was sequenced within a study of blood T cells in healthy people across ages. This clonotype has more than one count but fewer than ten. Its antigen is undetermined. The use of a sample-barcoded 5' primer and a J-beta primer mix characterized a second PCR of roughly 6 to 11 cycles. Per sample, CDR3-containing paired-end reads numbered at least 2.5 million. A single record per CDR3 protein comes from TCRdb applying MiXCR to the 5' RACE reads. The repertoire holds fewer than 750,000 distinct CDR3 sequences, around 48% seen once, with about 22% in the top ten. Trimming left V 5 bases short and J 2 bases short, with 13 bases between. The V gene's germline CDR1 is SGHTA and CDR2 FQGNSA. This CDR3 has 15 amino acids. Study results and caveats: More naive CD4+ cells and higher diversity were found in long-lived than in aged donors.

Sequencing input: blood. The chain links TRBV7-2 to TRBJ1-5, with D possibly TRBD1 on 5 matching bases. This TCR derives from a man of 80 years or more in good health. This CDR3 is CASSLTASGNQPQHF. In DNA form, the CDR3 reads TGTGCCAGCAGCCTGACAGCCTCGGGCAATCAGCCCCAGCATTTT.